This T cell receptor beta chain was identified in a study of OX40 agonist ivuxolimab in advanced cancers. Study context: Aged about 23 to 80 with a mean of approximately 60 years, they were more than 80% male.

This table comes from immunoSEQ multiplex PCR, and its TCRdb copy is limited to in-frame clones, with some not included. The data contain 68,000 or so clones, roughly 80% of them singletons. CDR3 length: 17 residues. The germline V gene encodes CDR1 SGHTA and CDR2 FQGNSA. Trimming left V 2 bases short and J 1 base short, with 15 bases between. Here the sequenced sample was CD4+ or CD8+ T cells sorted from blood, taken in a trial of the OX40 agonist ivuxolimab. This chain links TRBV7-2 with TRBJ1-5; tentatively, D is TRBD1 (6 bases). This TCR derives from an adult with an advanced solid tumor such as melanoma, head and neck, liver or kidney cancer. CDR3 DNA sequence: TGTGCCAGCAGCTTAAGGGCAGGGGCCGGAAGCAATCAGCCCCAGCATTTT. Translated: CASSLRAGAGSNQPQHF. Full variable domain (rest looked up from reference TRBV7-2 and TRBJ1-5): GAGVSQSPSNKVTEKGKDVELRCDPISGHTALYWYRQSLGQGLEFLIYFQGNSAPDKSGLPSDRFSAERTGGSVSTLTIQRTQQEDSAVYLCASSLRAGAGSNQPQHFGDGTRLSIL.